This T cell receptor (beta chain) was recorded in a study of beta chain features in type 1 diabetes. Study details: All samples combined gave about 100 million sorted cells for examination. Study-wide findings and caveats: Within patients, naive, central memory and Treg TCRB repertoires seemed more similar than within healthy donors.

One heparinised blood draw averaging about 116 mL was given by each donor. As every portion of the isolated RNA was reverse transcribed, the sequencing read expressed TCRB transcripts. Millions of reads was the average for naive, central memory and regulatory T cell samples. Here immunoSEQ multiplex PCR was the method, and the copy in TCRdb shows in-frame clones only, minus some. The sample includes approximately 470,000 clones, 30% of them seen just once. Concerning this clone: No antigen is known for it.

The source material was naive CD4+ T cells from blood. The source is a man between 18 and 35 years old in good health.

The CDR3 region has the DNA TGTGCCTGGAGCGGACTAGCGGGAGATCGAGAGACCCAGTACTTC. This encodes CAWSGLAGDRETQYF. The chain carries TRBV30 and TRBJ2-5; 13 nucleotides agree with TRBD2. Germline CDR1 GTSNPN, CDR2 SVGIG (reference sequence). There are 15 residues in the CDR3. The trim removed 3 bases at V and 4 bases at J, leaving 5 bases unmatched.